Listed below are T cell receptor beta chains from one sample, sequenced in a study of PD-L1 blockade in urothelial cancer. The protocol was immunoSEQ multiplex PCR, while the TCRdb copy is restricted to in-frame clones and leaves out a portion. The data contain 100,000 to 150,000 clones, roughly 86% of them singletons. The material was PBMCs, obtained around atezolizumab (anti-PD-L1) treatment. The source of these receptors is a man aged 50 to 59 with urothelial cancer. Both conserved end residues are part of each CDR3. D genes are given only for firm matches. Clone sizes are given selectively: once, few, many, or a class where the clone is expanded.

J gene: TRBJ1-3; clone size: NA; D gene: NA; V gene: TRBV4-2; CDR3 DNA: TGTGCCAGCAGCCCTCAAGCAGGGTCCTCTGGAAACACCATATATTTT; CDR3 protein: CASSPQAGSSGNTIYF
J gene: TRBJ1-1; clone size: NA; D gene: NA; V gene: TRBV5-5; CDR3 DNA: TGTGCCAGCAGCTCAGGGCTGCGAACTGAAGCTTTCTTT; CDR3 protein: CASSSGLRTEAFF
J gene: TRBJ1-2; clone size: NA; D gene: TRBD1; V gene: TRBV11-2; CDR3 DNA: TGTGCCAGCAGCTTAGATCGGGGACAGGGAAGTAACTTC; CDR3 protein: CASSLDRGQGSNF
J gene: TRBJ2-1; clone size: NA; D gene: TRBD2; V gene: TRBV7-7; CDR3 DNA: TGTGCTAGCAGCTTAGTAGCGGGAGGGCCGAATGAGCAGTTCTTC; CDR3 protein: CASSLVAGGPNEQFF
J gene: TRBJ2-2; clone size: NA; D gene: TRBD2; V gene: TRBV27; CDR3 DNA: TGTGCCAGCAAAAGTAGCGGGCCCAGCACCGGGGAGCTGTTTTTT; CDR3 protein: CASKSSGPSTGELFF
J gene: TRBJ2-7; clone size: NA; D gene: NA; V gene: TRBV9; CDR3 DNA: TGTGCCAGCAGCGCAAGCCCAGCGCTGTCCTACGAGCAGTACTTC; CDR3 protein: CASSASPALSYEQYF
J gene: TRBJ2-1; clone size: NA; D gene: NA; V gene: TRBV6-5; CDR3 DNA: TGTGCCAGCAGTTACCGAAACAGCCACAATGAGCAGTTCTTC; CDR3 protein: CASSYRNSHNEQFF
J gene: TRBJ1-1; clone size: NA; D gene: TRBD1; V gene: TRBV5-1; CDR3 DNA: TGCGCCAGCAGCTTACAGGGGTCGGGCGGCACTGAAGCTTTCTTT; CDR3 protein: CASSLQGSGGTEAFF
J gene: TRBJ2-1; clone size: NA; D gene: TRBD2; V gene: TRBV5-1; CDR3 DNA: TGCGCCAGCAGCTTGGCTAGCGGGAGTAATGAGCAGTTCTTC; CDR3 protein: CASSLASGSNEQFF
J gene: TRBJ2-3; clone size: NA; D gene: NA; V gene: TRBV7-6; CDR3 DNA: TGTGCCAGCAGTCCTTGGATGGGCCCAGATACGCAGTATTTT; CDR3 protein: CASSPWMGPDTQYF
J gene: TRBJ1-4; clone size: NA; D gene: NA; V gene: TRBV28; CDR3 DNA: TGTGCCAGCAGTTTAGAAAGCCGAGGGAGTGAAAAACTGTTTTTT; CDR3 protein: CASSLESRGSEKLFF
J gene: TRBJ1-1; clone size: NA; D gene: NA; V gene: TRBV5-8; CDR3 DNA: TGTGCCAGCAGCTTGGGCCAGGGAAGTTGGAACACTGAAGCTTTCTTT; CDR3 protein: CASSLGQGSWNTEAFF
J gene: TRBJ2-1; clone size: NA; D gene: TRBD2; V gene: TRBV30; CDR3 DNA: TGTGCCTGGAGTGTAGAGGCGGGAGGGCTGAGTGAGCAGTTCTTC; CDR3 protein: CAWSVEAGGLSEQFF
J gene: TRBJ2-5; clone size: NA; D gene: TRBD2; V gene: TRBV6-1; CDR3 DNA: TGTGCCAGCACAGCGGGAGACGTTGGGACCCAGTACTTC; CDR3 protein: CASTAGDVGTQYF
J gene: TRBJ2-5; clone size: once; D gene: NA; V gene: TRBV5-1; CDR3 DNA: TGCGCCAGCAGCTTTTTCGGGCGGGGCCAAGAGACCCAGTACTTC; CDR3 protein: CASSFFGRGQETQYF
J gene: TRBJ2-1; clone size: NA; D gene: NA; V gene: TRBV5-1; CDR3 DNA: TGCGCCAGCAGCTTGCAGGGAGGAGGATACAATGAGCAGTTCTTC; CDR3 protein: CASSLQGGGYNEQFF
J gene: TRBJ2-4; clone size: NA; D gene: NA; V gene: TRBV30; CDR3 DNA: TGTGCCTGGAGTAGAATCTACAGGGCAGCCAAAAACATTCAGTACTTC; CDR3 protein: CAWSRIYRAAKNIQYF
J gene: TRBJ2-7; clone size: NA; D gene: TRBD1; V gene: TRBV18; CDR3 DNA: TGTGCCAGCTCGCGGATGGGACAGAATTACGAGCAGTACTTC; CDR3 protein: CASSRMGQNYEQYF
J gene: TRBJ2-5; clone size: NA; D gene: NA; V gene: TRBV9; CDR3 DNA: TGTGCCAGCAGCGTAGTACTAGGGGGAAGAGAGACCCAGTACTTC; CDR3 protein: CASSVVLGGRETQYF
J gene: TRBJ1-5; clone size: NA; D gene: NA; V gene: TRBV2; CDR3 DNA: TGTGCCAGCAGGGCGAGGGATTTAGGCAATCAGCCCCAGCATTTT; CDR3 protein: CASRARDLGNQPQHF
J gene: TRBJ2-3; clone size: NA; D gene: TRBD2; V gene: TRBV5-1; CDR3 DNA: TGCGCCAGCAGTCCAACTAGCGGGAGCATTTCGGCGCAGTATTTT; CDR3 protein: CASSPTSGSISAQYF
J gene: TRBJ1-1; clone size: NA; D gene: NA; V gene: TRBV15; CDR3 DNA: TGTGCCACCAGCAGAGTCAGGGGCGACACTGAAGCTTTCTTT; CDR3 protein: CATSRVRGDTEAFF